This paragraph reports one T cell receptor (beta chain). Authors' data handling: By means of reference gene primer amplification, nucleated cell counts were estimated. TCRdb's copy holds only in-frame clones and misses some; the assay was immunoSEQ multiplex PCR. D and trimming were read from the DNA, whereas the V and J calls and clone size are those reported in that table. The profile shows roughly 53,000 clones, roughly nine tenths of them singletons. These data come from a study of blood T cell repertoires in COVID-19. This CDR3 comprises 15 residues. Trimming left V 5 bases short and J 2 bases short, with 15 bases between. CDR1 is PRHDT, CDR2 FYEKMQ, per germline (reference sequence).

The receptor's source is a woman in her thirties or forties with active COVID-19. J is TRBJ1-2 and V is TRBV13; D is uncertain. The sample consisted of peripheral blood. As DNA, the CDR3 is TGTGCCAGCAGCCCTACTTCTACGGTAAACTATGGCTACACCTTC. Translated, it gives CASSPTSTVNYGYTF.